These T cell receptor beta chains were read from a single sample in a study of shared clonotypes between healthy human individuals. Assay used: immunoSEQ multiplex PCR; TCRdb lists only in-frame clones, some missing. Counted here are approximately 1.9 million clones, roughly 95% occurring once; the ten biggest clones make up over 1.5%. What was sequenced was naive CD8+ T cells from PBMCs. The receptors derive from a man younger than 35 in good health. Some clones in this sample may be carry-over from other donors' samples. Both conserved end residues are part of each CDR3.

TRBV5-6,TRBJ1-1,CASSLPRGHLLGGTEAFF
TRBV9,TRBJ2-5,CASSGRAGGAVETQYF
TRBV6-5,TRBJ2-7,CASSSVGGLSYEQYF
TRBV6-6,TRBJ1-1,CASTLGAEAFF
TRBV29-1,TRBJ2-7,CSALDSYEQYF
TRBV29-1,TRBJ2-1,CSVEDRERNEQFF
TRBV7-6,TRBJ2-5,CASSLVWKGRGETQYF
TRBV28,TRBJ2-7,CASSNLAGEQYF
TRBV21-1,TRBJ1-4,CPDRINEKLFF
TRBV6-1,TRBJ1-1,CASSEASRASEAFF
TRBV29-1,TRBJ2-1,CSVHETFGEQFF
TRBV7-9,TRBJ2-2,CASSLYGFLSGELFF
TRBV14,TRBJ1-1,CASSQGQGNTEAFF
TRBV9,TRBJ2-2,CASSARDRLNLNTGELFF
TRBV27,TRBJ1-5,CASSLSPQGNQPQHF
TRBV28,TRBJ2-7,CASSLSKTYEQYF
TRBV28,TRBJ1-6,CASSFPGGGSPLHF
TRBV7-8,TRBJ1-1,CASSLFKGAPNTEAFF
TRBV19,TRBJ1-5,CASSPGGAYQPQHF
TRBV9,TRBJ2-4,CASSVGDAKNIQYF
TRBV4-1,TRBJ1-6,CASSPGSRNSPLHF
TRBV28,TRBJ1-2,CATTGTGLSWDYGYTF
TRBV5-4,TRBJ2-3,CASSFTGGPADTQYF
TRBV19,TRBJ1-2,CASRFDRMEGYTF
TRBV7-2,TRBJ2-1,CASSLALFEGQRSLSSYNEQFF
TRBV2,TRBJ2-7,CASSEAGLGEQYF
TRBV10-2,TRBJ2-7,CASSESTRRSGRVYEQYF
TRBV9,TRBJ2-7,CASSETTGGYEQYF
TRBV14,TRBJ1-1,CASSQTQGDTEAFF
TRBV28,TRBJ2-1,CASSFPRDRETYNEQFF
TRBV5-4,TRBJ2-7,CASSFGRGALYEQYF
TRBV27,TRBJ2-7,CASSLSPGTGGYEQYF
TRBV6-5,TRBJ2-7,CASSYREGYYEQYF
TRBV15,TRBJ2-7,CATSRDPPHSYEQYF
TRBV9,TRBJ1-1,CASSVSDRMNTEAFF
TRBV7-8,TRBJ2-2,CASSFAGTAWEELFF
TRBV30,.,CAYRQGVSYEQYF
TRBV27,TRBJ1-2,CASFAWPDGYTF
TRBV6-5,TRBJ2-7,CASSYSSGFEQYF
TRBV9,TRBJ1-1,CASSGGWSTEAFF
TRBV6-1,TRBJ1-5,CASTDTVSVNQPQHF
TRBV9,TRBJ2-7,CASSVTGLSYEQYF
TRBV27,TRBJ2-4,CASSLGIKNIQYF
TRBV5-1,TRBJ2-7,CASSLPDRDPYEQYF
TRBV19,TRBJ2-7,CASSPSGFSYEQYF
TRBV27,TRBJ2-7,CASSFRTGTYEQYF
TRBV19,TRBJ2-5,CASSSDGEETQYF
TRBV27,TRBJ2-1,CASSWGLAPNEQFF
TRBV7-9,TRBJ2-7,CASSALTSGSFYEQYF
TRBV19,TRBJ2-1,CASSMGSNNEQFF
TRBV28,TRBJ1-5,CASFGRKGVWSNQPQHF
TRBV27,TRBJ2-2,CASSSILDLGGELFF
TRBV5-8,TRBJ2-1,CASSLILGPNEQFF
TRBV5-1,TRBJ2-7,CASSLIPGRVAYEQYF
TRBV29-1,TRBJ2-1,CSVYIIAGASNEQFF